These 26 T cell receptor beta chains were all obtained from the same sample, sequenced in a study of regulatory T cells in long-lasting Graves disease. Time point indicated: newly diagnosed GD, antithyroid drugs for less than 3 months. Making the TCR library involved RNA that had been extracted from PBMCs. Arm-PCR of CDR3 regions and iRepertoire HTBI primers were the basis on which TCR beta libraries were built. TCRdb reanalysed the multiplex PCR reads using MiXCR and keeps one entry per CDR3 protein. This table holds some 250,000 distinct CDR3 sequences, about 18% found once. These data were likewise used in another study, on T cells in Graves' hyperthyroidism and ophthalmopathy.

The material sequenced was peripheral blood mononuclear cells (PBMCs), taken at new diagnosis, from a patient treated with antithyroid drugs. The receptors originated from a young woman with Graves disease.

This clonotype occurred many times. This chain links TRBV4-1 with TRBJ2-7, with 8 bases aligning to TRBD1. The CDR3 has 17 residues. Unmatched junction bases numbered 15, after V lost 1 base and J lost 7 bases. Germline CDR1 is MGHRA and CDR2 is YSYEKL. Written as DNA, the CDR3 is TGCGCCAGCAGCCAAGGCCACGGACAGGGCGCAGTACGTGAGCAGTACTTC. It translates to CASSQGHGQGAVREQYF.

This clonotype was detected many times. The rearrangement uses TRBV7-2 and TRBJ1-6; TRBD1 matches at 7 bases. The CDR3 loop spans 14 amino acids. The trim removed 2 bases at V and 8 bases at J, leaving 3 bases unmatched. Germline V gives CDR1 SGHTA, CDR2 FQGNSA. CDR3 nucleotides: TGTGCCAGCAGCTTACGGGACAGCGATTCACCCCTCCACTTT. This gives the protein CASSLRDSDSPLHF.

This clonotype came up a few times. One base away lies a much larger clone, so this may be a sequencing read error. This sequence joins TRBV7-8 and TRBJ1-2; D gene unclear. V was trimmed by 4 bases and J by 8 bases, leaving 20 bases between them. This CDR3 region has 15 residues. CDR1 and CDR2 (germline): SGHVS, FQNEAQ. The chain's CDR3 is CASSSLLGKGLGYTF. The CDR3 DNA sequence: TGTGCCAGCAGCTCCCTCCTGGGCAAGGGCTTAGGCTACACCTTC.

This clonotype was seen more than once but under ten times. V is TRBV5-1 and J is TRBJ1-1, with 10 bases identical to TRBD1. Germline V CDR1 and CDR2: SGHRS, YFSETQ. V trimming: 3 bases; J trimming: 4 bases; junction bases outside the gene matches: 3. The CDR3 contains 14 residues. The CDR3 loop is CASSWDRGGTEAFF. The CDR3 region has the DNA TGCGCCAGCAGCTGGGACAGGGGAGGCACTGAAGCTTTCTTT.

V gene TRBV11-2 combines with J gene TRBJ2-2; D unclear. Germline CDR1 SGHAT, CDR2 FQNNGV. The CDR3 runs 14 residues. Trimming cost V 2 bases and J 5 bases, with 9 bases left between them. In DNA, the CDR3 is TGTGCCAGCAGCTTATGGGAAGGGACCGGGGAGCTGTTTTTT. This encodes CASSLWEGTGELFF.

This clonotype has ten or more counts. The chain is built from TRBV28 and TRBJ1-1; the D is unclear. The CDR3 consists of 16 residues. Trimming removed 4 bases at V and 1 base at J, with 16 bases between. Per germline, CDR1 MDHEN and CDR2 SYDVKM. The CDR3 DNA follows: TGTGCCAGCAGTTCCCCCTCCCGCGGCGAGAACACTGAAGCTTTCTTT. It is translated as CASSSPSRGENTEAFF.

This clonotype came up many times. The V gene is TRBV20-1, the J gene TRBJ1-2; TRBD1 matches at 8 bases. The CDR3 totals 13 residues. CDR1 is DFQATT, CDR2 SNEGSKA, per germline (reference sequence). In DNA form, the CDR3 reads TGCATCCTACCGGGGACAGGATCCTATGGCTACACCTTC. Protein sequence: CILPGTGSYGYTF.

This sequence joins TRBV7-2 and TRBJ1-6, with a weak D call TRBD1 (5 bases). The V and J ends lost 1 base and 0 bases respectively, with 10 bases between them. Germline V gives CDR1 SGHTA, CDR2 FQGNSA. The CDR3 has 17 amino acids. CDR3: CASSLVAGNSYNSPLHF. DNA for the CDR3: TGTGCCAGCAGCTTAGTTGCAGGGAACTCCTATAATTCACCCCTCCACTTT.

This clonotype was counted at least ten times. This chain uses TRBV19 with TRBJ1-1; 7 bases agree with TRBD1. The length of the CDR3 is 17 residues. Germline values: CDR1 LNHDA, CDR2 SQIVND (reference sequence). V was pared by 7 bases and J by 1 base, with 15 bases of the junction left unmatched. CDR3 residues: CASTPSRGRESNTEAFF. The DNA of the CDR3 is TGTGCCAGTACCCCGTCGAGGGGGCGAGAATCGAACACTGAAGCTTTCTTT.

This clonotype was picked up many times. The chain has TRBV20-1 and TRBJ1-4; 10 positions agree with TRBD1. CDR3 length equals 15 residues. Germline CDR1 DFQATT, CDR2 SNEGSKA (reference sequence). The J segment lost 8 bases and the V segment lost 6 bases, leaving 12 bases of the junction unmatched. For the CDR3, the DNA is TGCAGTGCAATCGGGACAGGGGCCGTCATAGAAAAACTGTTTTTT. This encodes CSAIGTGAVIEKLFF.

This clonotype was recorded at least ten times. The chain couples TRBV27 to TRBJ1-1; D unclear. CDR1 and CDR2 (germline): MNHEY, SMNVEV (reference sequence). With 3 bases removed from V and 1 base from J, the gap between germline ends came to 15 bases. CDR3 length equals 16 residues. CDR3 nucleotide sequence: TGTGCCAGCAGTTTTTCTGGTTGGAATCGGAACACTGAAGCTTTCTTT. This sequence encodes CASSFSGWNRNTEAFF.

This clonotype was seen at least ten times. V and J are TRBV15 and TRBJ1-4; 12 bases are a match to TRBD1. The germline V gene encodes CDR1 LNHNV and CDR2 YYDKDF (reference sequence). J lost 4 bases, V lost 0 bases, and 3 bases had no gene match. The CDR3 is 17 amino acids. In DNA, the CDR3 is TGTGCCACCAGCAGAGATGGGACAGGGGGCCTTAATGAAAAACTGTTTTTT. It encodes CATSRDGTGGLNEKLFF.

This clonotype was detected many times. The chain joins TRBV19 to TRBJ1-6, with D uncertain. The CDR3 runs to 13 residues. The V gene's germline CDR1 is LNHDA and CDR2 SQIVND (reference sequence). V dropped 0 bases and J dropped 8 bases, with 5 bases sitting between them. DNA of the CDR3: TGTGCCAGTAGTATAGACGGGGATTCACCCCTCCACTTT. It translates to CASSIDGDSPLHF.

This clonotype was picked up a small number of times. Mismatch with germline at one junction end may stem from a read error. The chain recombines TRBV12-3 or TRBV12-4 with TRBJ1-6, with 8 bases lining up with TRBD1. The CDR3 consists of 15 residues. CDR3: CVSSRGQGLASPLHF. In DNA form, the CDR3 reads TGTGTCAGCAGCCGAGGACAGGGACTAGCATCACCTCTCCACTTT.

V gene TRBV12-3 or TRBV12-4 combines with J gene TRBJ2-1, with 8 nucleotides matching TRBD1. Trimming removed 5 bases from V and 15 bases from J; junction bases left unmatched: 12. The CDR3 contains 13 residues. The chain's CDR3 is CASSRQGSRISFF. CDR3 DNA: TGTGCCAGCAGTCGACAGGGGTCTCGAATTTCGTTCTTC.

This clonotype was found many times. The genes are TRBV20-1 and TRBJ2-3; 8 nucleotides agree with TRBD2. The junction had 7 bases not matched to a gene; V was cut back by 0 bases and J by 5 bases. This CDR3 is built from 15 residues. CDR1 DFQATT and CDR2 SNEGSKA come from the germline V gene (reference sequence). CDR3 nucleotides: TGCAGTGCTAGAGAGCCCGGCCGGGGGGGAGATACGCAGTATTTT. Protein product: CSAREPGRGGDTQYF.

As for this clonotype: A read error is likely here: a far larger clone is one base away. J is TRBJ2-5 and V is TRBV7-2; 8 bases fit TRBD2. V was clipped by 8 bases and J by 2 bases; unmatched bases: 7. The germline CDR1 and CDR2 sequences are SGHTA and FQGNSA. The CDR3 extends over 14 amino acids. The CDR3 coding sequence is TGTGCCAGCCGCCCGGCTAGCGGGCAAGAGACCCAGTACTTC. Translating gives CASRPASGQETQYF.

Concerning this clonotype itself: One base separates it from a far larger clone, so it is likely a read error. The chain employs TRBV7-2 and TRBJ2-7, with TRBD1 as a possible D gene (6 bases). The CDR3 consists of 16 residues. Germline lookup yields CDR1 SGHTA and CDR2 FQGNSA. Between the trimmed V and J ends, which lost 6 bases and 4 bases, there was a span of 22 bases. The CDR3 DNA follows: TGTGCCAGCAGTCTCTACGGGGAAACCAGGGGTTACGAGCAGTACTTC. It yields the protein CASSLYGETRGYEQYF. Full variable domain (outside the CDR3, taken from reference TRBV7-2 and TRBJ2-7): GAGVSQSPSNKVTEKGKDVELRCDPISGHTALYWYRQSLGQGLEFLIYFQGNSAPDKSGLPSDRFSAERTGGSVSTLTIQRTQQEDSAVYLCASSLYGETRGYEQYFGPGTRLTVT.

The table lists this clonotype with a few counts. The V gene is TRBV6-4, the J gene TRBJ1-1; possible D gene TRBD1, 5 bases. V was cut by 3 bases and J by 8 bases, with 25 bases left in between. The CDR3 runs 17 residues. The germline V gene encodes CDR1 MRHNA and CDR2 SNTAGT. This CDR3 reads CASSDYDGPGTGLEAFF. The CDR3 nucleotides are TGTGCCAGCAGTGATTATGACGGTCCCGGGACGGGATTAGAAGCTTTCTTT.

This sequence joins TRBV5-6 and TRBJ2-6, with D unclear. In germline, CDR1 is SGHDT, CDR2 YYEEEE. V was cut by 8 bases and J by 0 bases, with 6 bases left in between. The CDR3 runs 13 residues. The CDR3 nucleotides are TGTGCCAGTTTTCGCTCTGGGGCCAACGTCCTGACTTTC. It encodes CASFRSGANVLTF.

This clonotype was observed at least ten times. V gene TRBV7-9 combines with J gene TRBJ2-2, with unresolved D. In germline, CDR1 is SEHNR, CDR2 FQNEAQ (reference sequence). CDR3 size: 12 residues. The V and J ends lost 5 bases and 5 bases respectively, with 6 bases between them. Here the CDR3 DNA reads TGTGCCAGCAGCCGCAGGACCGGGGAGCTGTTTTTT. Translated: CASSRRTGELFF.

This clonotype showed up many times. The chain joins TRBV6-2 or TRBV6-3 to TRBJ2-7; D is unclear. The ends were cut back, 2 bases at V and 5 bases at J, with 4 bases in the middle. Germline CDR1 is MNHEY and CDR2 is SVGEGT. CDR3 size: 11 residues. The CDR3 coding sequence is TGTGCCAGCAGTTACGGCCACGAGCAGTACTTC. Translating it yields CASSYGHEQYF.

This clonotype showed up many times. V gene TRBV11-2 combines with J gene TRBJ1-6; 7 bases are shared with TRBD1. V shed 4 bases, J shed 11 bases, and the junction held 14 bases outside the gene matches. The germline V gene encodes CDR1 SGHAT and CDR2 FQNNGV. The CDR3 has 16 amino acids. DNA of the CDR3: TGTGCCAGCAGCTCTATACAGGGGCGGAAGGGGCCACCCCTCCACTTT. It is translated as CASSSIQGRKGPPLHF.

This clonotype has ten or more counts. J is TRBJ2-3 and V is TRBV20-1, with TRBD2 as a possible D gene (6 bases). CDR1 DFQATT and CDR2 SNEGSKA come from the germline V gene (reference sequence). This CDR3 is 16 amino acids long. The V and J ends lost 0 bases and 4 bases respectively, with 17 bases between them. The chain's CDR3 is CSARDLTGESADTQYF. CDR3 nucleotides: TGCAGTGCTAGAGATCTCACGGGGGAGTCGGCAGATACGCAGTATTTT.

This clonotype was recorded a few times. The chain is built from TRBV4-2 and TRBJ1-2, with D hard to call. Trimming shortened V by 3 bases and J by 8 bases, and 22 bases separated the two germline ends. Per the germline V gene, CDR1 is LGHNA and CDR2 is YNFKEQ. The length of the CDR3 is 16 residues. The CDR3 is CASSHELLLGGIGYTF. CDR3 DNA sequence: TGTGCCAGCAGCCATGAACTCCTGCTGGGAGGTATCGGCTACACCTTC.

This clonotype was picked up many times. This chain uses TRBV7-9 with TRBJ2-3; 7 bases align to TRBD2. The junction had 11 bases not matched to a gene; V was cut back by 2 bases and J by 0 bases. There are 18 residues in the CDR3. Germline-derived CDR1 and CDR2 are SEHNR and FQNEAQ (reference sequence). CDR3: CASSLTPGLQKSTDTQYF. DNA of the CDR3: TGTGCCAGCAGCTTAACTCCGGGACTACAAAAAAGCACAGATACGCAGTATTTT.